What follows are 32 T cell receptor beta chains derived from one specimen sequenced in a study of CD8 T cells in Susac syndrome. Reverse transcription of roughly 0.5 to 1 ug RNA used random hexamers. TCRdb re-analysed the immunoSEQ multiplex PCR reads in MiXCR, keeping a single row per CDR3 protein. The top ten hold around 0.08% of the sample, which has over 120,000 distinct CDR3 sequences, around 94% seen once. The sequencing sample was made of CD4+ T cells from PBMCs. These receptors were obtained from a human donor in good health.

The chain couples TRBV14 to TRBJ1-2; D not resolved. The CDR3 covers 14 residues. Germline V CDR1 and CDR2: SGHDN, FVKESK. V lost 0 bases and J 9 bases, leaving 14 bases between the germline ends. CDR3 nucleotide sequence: TGTGCCAGCAGCCAAGATTGGACGGGCCGACGCTACACCTTC. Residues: CASSQDWTGRRYTF.

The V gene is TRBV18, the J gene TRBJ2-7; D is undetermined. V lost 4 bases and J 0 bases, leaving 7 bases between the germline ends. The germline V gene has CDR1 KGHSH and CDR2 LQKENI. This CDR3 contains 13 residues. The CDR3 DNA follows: TGTGCCAGCTCACAGGTCACCTCCTACGAGCAGTACTTC. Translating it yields CASSQVTSYEQYF.

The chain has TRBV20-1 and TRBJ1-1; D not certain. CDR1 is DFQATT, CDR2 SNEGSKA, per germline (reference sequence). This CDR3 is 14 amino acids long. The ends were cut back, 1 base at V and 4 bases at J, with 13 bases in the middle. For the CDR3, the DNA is TGCAGTGCTAGAGCGCGAGGGTCCCTCACTGAAGCTTTCTTT. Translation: CSARARGSLTEAFF.

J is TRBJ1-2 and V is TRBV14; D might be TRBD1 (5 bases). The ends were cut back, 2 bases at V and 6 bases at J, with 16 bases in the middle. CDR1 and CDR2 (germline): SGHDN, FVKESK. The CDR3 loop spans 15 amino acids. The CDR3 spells CASSQQGVFPHGYTF. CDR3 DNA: TGTGCCAGCAGCCAACAAGGGGTATTCCCTCATGGCTACACCTTC.

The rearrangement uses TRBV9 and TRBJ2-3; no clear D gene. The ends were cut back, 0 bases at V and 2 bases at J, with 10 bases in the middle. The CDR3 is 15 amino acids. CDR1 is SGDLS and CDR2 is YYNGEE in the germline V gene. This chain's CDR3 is CASSVAWSTTDTQYF. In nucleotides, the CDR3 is TGTGCCAGCAGCGTAGCTTGGAGTACCACAGATACGCAGTATTTT.

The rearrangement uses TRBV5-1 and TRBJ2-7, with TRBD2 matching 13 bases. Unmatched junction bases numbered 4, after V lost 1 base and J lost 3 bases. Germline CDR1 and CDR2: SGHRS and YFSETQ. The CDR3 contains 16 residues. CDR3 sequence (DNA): TGCGCCAGCAGCTTGAAGGGACTAGCGGGATTCTACGAGCAGTACTTC. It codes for CASSLKGLAGFYEQYF.

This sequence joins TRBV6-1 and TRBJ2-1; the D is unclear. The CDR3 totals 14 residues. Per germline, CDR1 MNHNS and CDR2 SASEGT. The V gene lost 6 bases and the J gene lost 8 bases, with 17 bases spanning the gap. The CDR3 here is CASSPPFSVHEQFF. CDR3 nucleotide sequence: TGTGCCAGCAGCCCGCCCTTTTCCGTCCATGAGCAGTTCTTC.

The CDR3 nucleotides read TGTGCCAGCAGTGAATGGGGACAGACAAATTTAGGCGAGCAGTACTTC. This gives the protein CASSEWGQTNLGEQYF. V usage is TRBV2 and J usage is TRBJ2-7, with 7 bases fitting TRBD1. J was trimmed by 6 bases and V by 2 bases; bases with no gene match: 13. From germline, CDR1 is SNHLY and CDR2 FYNNEI. CDR3 size: 16 residues. Full variable domain (missing parts from reference TRBV2 and TRBJ2-7): EPEVTQTPSHQVTQMGQEVILRCVPISNHLYFYWYRQILGQKVEFLVSFYNNEISEKSEIFDDQFSVERPDGSNFTLKIRSTKLEDSAMYFCASSEWGQTNLGEQYFGPGTRLTVT.

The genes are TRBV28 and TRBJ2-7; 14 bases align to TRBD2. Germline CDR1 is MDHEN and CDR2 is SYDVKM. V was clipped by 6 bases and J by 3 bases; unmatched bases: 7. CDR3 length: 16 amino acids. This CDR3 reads CASRRGTSGSFYEQYF. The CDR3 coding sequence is TGTGCCAGCAGACGGGGGACTAGCGGGAGTTTCTACGAGCAGTACTTC. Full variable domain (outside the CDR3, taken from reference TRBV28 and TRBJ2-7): DVKVTQSSRYLVKRTGEKVFLECVQDMDHENMFWYRQDPGLGLRLIYFSYDVKMKEKGDIPEGYSVSREKKERFSLILESASTNQTSMYLCASRRGTSGSFYEQYFGPGTRLTVT.

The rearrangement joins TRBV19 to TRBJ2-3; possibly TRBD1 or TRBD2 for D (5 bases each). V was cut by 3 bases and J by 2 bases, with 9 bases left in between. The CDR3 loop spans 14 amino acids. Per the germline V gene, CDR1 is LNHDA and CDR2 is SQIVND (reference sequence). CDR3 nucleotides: TGTGCCAGTAGTATTAGAGGGACCACAGATACGCAGTATTTT. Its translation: CASSIRGTTDTQYF. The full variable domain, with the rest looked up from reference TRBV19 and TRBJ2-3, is DGGITQSPKYLFRKEGQNVTLSCEQNLNHDAMYWYRQDPGQGLRLIYYSQIVNDFQKGDIAEGYSVSREKKESFPLTVTSAQKNPTAFYLCASSIRGTTDTQYFGPGTRLTVL.

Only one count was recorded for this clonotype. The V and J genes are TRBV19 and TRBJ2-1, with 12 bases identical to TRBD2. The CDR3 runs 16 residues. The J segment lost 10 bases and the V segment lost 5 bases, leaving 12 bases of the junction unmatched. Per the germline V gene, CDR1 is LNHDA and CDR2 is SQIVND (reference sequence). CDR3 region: CASSGATSGSAREQFF. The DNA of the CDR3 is TGTGCCAGTAGTGGGGCGACTAGCGGGAGTGCTCGGGAGCAGTTCTTC.

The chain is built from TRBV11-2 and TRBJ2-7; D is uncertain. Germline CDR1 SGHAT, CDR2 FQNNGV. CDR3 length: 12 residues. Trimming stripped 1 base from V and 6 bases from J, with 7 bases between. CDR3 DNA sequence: TGTGCCAGCAGCTTAGTAGGTGTCGAGCAGTACTTC. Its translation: CASSLVGVEQYF.

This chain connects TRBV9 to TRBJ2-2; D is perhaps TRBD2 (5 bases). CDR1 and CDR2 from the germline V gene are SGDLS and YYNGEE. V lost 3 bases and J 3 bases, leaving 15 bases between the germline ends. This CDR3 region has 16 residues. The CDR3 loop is CASSAGVGIYTGELFF. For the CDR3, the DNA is TGTGCCAGCAGCGCCGGGGTAGGGATCTACACCGGGGAGCTGTTTTTT.

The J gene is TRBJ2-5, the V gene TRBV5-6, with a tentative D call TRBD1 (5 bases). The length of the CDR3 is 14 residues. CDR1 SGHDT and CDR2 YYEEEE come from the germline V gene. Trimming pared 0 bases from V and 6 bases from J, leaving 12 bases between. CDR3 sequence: CASSLAGQGQTQYF. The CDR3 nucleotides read TGTGCCAGCAGCTTGGCCGGGCAGGGCCAGACCCAGTACTTC.

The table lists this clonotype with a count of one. The CDR3 protein is CASSLGGKSADTQYF. CDR3 sequence (DNA): TGCGCCAGCAGCTTGGGAGGGAAAAGTGCAGATACGCAGTATTTT. This chain uses TRBV5-1 with TRBJ2-3; a weak D match, TRBD2 (5 bases). This CDR3 region has 15 residues. In germline, CDR1 is SGHRS, CDR2 YFSETQ. V was clipped by 0 bases and J by 4 bases, with 12 bases between them.

CDR3 sequence (DNA): TGTGCCTGGGGCCCTCCTGCGGGAGGGTACAATGAGCAGTTCTTC. This encodes CAWGPPAGGYNEQFF. The V and J genes are TRBV30 and TRBJ2-1; 9 bases line up with TRBD2. Germline-derived CDR1 and CDR2 are GTSNPN and SVGIG (reference sequence). The ends lost 5 bases at V and 4 bases at J; junction bases unmatched: 9. This CDR3 region has 15 residues.

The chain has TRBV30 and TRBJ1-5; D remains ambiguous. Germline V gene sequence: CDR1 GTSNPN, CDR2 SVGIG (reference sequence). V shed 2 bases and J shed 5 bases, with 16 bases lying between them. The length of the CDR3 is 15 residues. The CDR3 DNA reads TGTGCCTGGAGTCAAGTTGGCAGCGTTTATCAGCCCCAGCATTTT. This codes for CAWSQVGSVYQPQHF.

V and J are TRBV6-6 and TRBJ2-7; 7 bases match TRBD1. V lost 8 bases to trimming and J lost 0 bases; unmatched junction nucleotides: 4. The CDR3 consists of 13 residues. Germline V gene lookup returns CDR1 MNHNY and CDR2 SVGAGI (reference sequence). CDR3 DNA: TGTGCCAGCGCAGGGGGATCCTCCTACGAGCAGTACTTC. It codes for CASAGGSSYEQYF.

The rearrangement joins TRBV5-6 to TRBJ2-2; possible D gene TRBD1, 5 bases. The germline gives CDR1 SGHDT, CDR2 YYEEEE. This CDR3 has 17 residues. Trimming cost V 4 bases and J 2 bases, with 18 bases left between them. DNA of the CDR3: TGTGCCAGCAGCCCTATGCACGACAGTATCAACACCGGGGAGCTGTTTTTT. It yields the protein CASSPMHDSINTGELFF. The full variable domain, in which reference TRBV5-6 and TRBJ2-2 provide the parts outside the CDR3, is DAGVTQSPTHLIKTRGQQVTLRCSPKSGHDTVSWYQQALGQGPQFIFQYYEEEERQRGNFPDRFSGHQFPNYSSELNVNALLLGDSALYLCASSPMHDSINTGELFFGEGSRLTVL.

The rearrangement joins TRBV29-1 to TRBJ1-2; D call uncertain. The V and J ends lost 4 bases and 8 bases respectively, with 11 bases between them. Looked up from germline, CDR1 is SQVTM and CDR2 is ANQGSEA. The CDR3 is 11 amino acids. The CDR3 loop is CSVANPGGYTF. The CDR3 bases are TGCAGCGTTGCCAACCCGGGGGGCTACACCTTC.

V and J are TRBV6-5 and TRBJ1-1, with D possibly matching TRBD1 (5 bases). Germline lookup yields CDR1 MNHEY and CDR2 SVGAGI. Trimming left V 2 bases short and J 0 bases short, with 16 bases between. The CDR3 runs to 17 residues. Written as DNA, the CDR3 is TGTGCCAGCAGTTACGGGGGGTTGGGGGGGATGAACACTGAAGCTTTCTTT. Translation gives CASSYGGLGGMNTEAFF.

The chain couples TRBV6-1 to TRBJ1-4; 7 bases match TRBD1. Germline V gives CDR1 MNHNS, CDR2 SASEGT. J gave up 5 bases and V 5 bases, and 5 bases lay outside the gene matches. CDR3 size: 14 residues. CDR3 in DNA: TGTGCCAGCAGTACCGGGACAGCGAATGAAAAACTGTTTTTT. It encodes CASSTGTANEKLFF.

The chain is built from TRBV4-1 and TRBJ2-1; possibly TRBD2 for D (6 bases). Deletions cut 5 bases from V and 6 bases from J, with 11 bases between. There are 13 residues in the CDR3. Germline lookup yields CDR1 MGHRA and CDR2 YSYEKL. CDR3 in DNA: TGCGCCAGCAGCTCAATCGGGAGCAATGAGCAGTTCTTC. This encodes CASSSIGSNEQFF.

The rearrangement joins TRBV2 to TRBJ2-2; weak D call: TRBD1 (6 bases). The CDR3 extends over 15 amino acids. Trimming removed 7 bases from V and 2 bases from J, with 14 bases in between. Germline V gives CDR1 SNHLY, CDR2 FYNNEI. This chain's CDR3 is CASTQGGLNTGELFF. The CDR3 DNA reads TGTGCCAGCACCCAAGGGGGTTTAAACACCGGGGAGCTGTTTTTT.

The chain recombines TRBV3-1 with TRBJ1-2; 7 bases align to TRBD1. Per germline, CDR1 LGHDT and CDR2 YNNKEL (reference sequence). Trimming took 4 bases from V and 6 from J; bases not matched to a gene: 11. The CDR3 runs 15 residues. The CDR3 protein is CASSPSRDSLHGYTF. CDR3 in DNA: TGTGCCAGCAGCCCGAGCCGGGACAGCCTCCATGGCTACACCTTC. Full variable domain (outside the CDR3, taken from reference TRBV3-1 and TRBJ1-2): DTAVSQTPKYLVTQMGNDKSIKCEQNLGHDTMYWYKQDSKKFLKIMFSYNNKELIINETVPNRFSPKSPDKAHLNLHINSLELGDSAVYFCASSPSRDSLHGYTFGSGTRLTVV.

The CDR3 nucleotides are TGCGCCAGCAGCTTGGGGAGGATAGATACGCAGTATTTT. This codes for CASSLGRIDTQYF. The chain is built from TRBV5-1 and TRBJ2-3; D perhaps matches TRBD2 (5 bases). V was cut by 0 bases and J by 5 bases, with 7 bases left in between. The CDR3 extends over 13 amino acids. Germline CDR1 reads SGHRS; CDR2 reads YFSETQ.

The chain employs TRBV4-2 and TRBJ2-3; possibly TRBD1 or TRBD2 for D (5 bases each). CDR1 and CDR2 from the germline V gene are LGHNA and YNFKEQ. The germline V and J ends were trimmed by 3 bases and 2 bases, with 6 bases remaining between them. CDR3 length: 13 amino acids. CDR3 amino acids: CASSQGPTDTQYF. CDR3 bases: TGTGCCAGCAGCCAGGGACCCACAGATACGCAGTATTTT.

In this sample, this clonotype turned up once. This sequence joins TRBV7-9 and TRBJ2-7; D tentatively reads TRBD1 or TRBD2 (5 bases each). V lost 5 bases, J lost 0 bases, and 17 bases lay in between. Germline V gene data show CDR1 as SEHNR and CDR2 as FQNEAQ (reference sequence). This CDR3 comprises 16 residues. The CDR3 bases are TGTGCCAGCAGCCGTTCCGGGACGCCGAGCTCCTACGAGCAGTACTTC. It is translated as CASSRSGTPSSYEQYF.

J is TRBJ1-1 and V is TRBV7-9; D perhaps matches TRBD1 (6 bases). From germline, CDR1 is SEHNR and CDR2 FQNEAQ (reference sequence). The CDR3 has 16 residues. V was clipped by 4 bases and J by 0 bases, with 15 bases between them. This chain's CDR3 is CASSSPLGTLNTEAFF. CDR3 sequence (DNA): TGTGCCAGCAGCTCACCGTTGGGGACACTGAACACTGAAGCTTTCTTT.

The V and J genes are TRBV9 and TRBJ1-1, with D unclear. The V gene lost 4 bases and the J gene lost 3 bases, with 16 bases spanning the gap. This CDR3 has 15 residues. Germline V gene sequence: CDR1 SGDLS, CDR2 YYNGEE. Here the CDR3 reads CASSPRHRRDTEAFF. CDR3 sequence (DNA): TGTGCCAGCAGCCCTCGTCATCGGAGGGACACTGAAGCTTTCTTT.

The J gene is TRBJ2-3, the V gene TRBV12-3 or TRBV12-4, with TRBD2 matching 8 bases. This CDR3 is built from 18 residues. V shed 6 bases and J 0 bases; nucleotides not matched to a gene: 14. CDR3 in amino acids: CASRPGLPGGPSTDTQYF. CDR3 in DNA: TGTGCCAGCAGACCCGGACTCCCGGGAGGGCCGAGCACAGATACGCAGTATTTT.

The CDR3 protein is CASSLTGRRSLNTEAFF. The CDR3 DNA sequence: TGTGCCAGCAGTTTAACGGGTAGACGAAGCCTGAACACTGAAGCTTTCTTT. V gene TRBV27 combines with J gene TRBJ1-1; D uncertain. V was clipped by 2 bases and J by 0 bases, with 16 bases between them. The V gene's germline CDR1 is MNHEY and CDR2 SMNVEV (reference sequence). The CDR3 consists of 17 residues.